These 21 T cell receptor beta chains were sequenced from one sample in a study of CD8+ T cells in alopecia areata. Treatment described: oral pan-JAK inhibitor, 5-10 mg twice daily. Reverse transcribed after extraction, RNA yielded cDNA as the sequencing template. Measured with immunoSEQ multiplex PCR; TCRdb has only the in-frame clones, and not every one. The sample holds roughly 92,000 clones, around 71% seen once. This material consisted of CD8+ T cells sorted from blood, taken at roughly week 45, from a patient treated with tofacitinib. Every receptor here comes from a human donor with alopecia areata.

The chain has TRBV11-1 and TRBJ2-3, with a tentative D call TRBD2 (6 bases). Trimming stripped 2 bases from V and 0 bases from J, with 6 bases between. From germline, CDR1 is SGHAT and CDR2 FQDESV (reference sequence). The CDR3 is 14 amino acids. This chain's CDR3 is CASSLRGSTDTQYF. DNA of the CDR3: TGTGCCAGCAGCTTACGGGGGAGCACAGATACGCAGTATTTT.

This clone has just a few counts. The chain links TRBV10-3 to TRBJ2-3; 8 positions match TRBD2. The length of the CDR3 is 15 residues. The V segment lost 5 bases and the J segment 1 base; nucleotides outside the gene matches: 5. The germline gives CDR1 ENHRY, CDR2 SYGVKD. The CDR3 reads CAISPSAGGTDTQYF. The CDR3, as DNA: TGTGCCATCAGTCCATCAGCGGGGGGCACAGATACGCAGTATTTT.

CDR3 DNA: TGCAGCGTTGAGGAAGGGGGCCCGGAGGAGACCCAGTACTTC. Translation gives CSVEEGGPEETQYF. This rearrangement joins TRBV29-1 to TRBJ2-5; 7 bases align to TRBD1. V was clipped by 3 bases and J by 5 bases; unmatched bases: 9. The CDR3 has 14 amino acids. Germline values: CDR1 SQVTM, CDR2 ANQGSEA.

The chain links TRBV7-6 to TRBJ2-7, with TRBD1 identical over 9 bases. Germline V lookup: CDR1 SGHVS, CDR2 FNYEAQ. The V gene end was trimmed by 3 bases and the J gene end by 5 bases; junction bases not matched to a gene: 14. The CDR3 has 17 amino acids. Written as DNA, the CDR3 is TGTGCCAGCAGCTTTCGGGACAGGGTAGAAACTTTGGACGAGCAGTACTTC. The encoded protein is CASSFRDRVETLDEQYF.

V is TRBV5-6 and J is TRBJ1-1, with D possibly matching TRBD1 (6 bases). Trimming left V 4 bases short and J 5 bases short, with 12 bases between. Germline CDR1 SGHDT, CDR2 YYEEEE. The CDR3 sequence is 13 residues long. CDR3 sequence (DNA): TGTGCCAGCAGCCTAAGAGACAGGACTGAAGCTTTCTTT. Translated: CASSLRDRTEAFF.

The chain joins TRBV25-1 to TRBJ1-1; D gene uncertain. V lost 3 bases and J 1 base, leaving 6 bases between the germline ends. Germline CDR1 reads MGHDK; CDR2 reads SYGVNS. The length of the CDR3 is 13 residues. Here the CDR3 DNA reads TGTGCCAGCAGTGACGGAGGGAACACTGAAGCTTTCTTT. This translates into CASSDGGNTEAFF.

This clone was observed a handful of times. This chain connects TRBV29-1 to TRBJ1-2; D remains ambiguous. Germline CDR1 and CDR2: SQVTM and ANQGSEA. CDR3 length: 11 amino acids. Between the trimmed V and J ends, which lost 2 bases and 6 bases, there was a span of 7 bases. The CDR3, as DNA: TGCAGCGTTGAACAGGCAGATGGCTACACCTTC. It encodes CSVEQADGYTF.

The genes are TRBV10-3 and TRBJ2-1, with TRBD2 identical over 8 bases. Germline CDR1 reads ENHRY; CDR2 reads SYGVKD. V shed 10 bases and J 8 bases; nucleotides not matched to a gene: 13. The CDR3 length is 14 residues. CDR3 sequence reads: CANYAGGAEDEQFF. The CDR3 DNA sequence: TGTGCCAACTACGCCGGGGGGGCCGAGGATGAGCAGTTCTTC.

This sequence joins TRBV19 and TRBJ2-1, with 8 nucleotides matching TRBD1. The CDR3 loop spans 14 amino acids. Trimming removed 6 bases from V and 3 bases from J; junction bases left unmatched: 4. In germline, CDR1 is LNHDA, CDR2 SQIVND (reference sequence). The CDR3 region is CASSIDRGYNEQFF. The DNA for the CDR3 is TGTGCCAGTAGCATCGACAGGGGCTACAATGAGCAGTTCTTC.

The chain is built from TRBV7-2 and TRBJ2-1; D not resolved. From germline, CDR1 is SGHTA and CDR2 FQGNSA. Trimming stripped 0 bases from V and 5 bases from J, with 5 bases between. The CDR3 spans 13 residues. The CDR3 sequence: CASSLAGHNEQFF. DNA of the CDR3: TGTGCCAGCAGCTTAGCAGGGCACAATGAGCAGTTCTTC.

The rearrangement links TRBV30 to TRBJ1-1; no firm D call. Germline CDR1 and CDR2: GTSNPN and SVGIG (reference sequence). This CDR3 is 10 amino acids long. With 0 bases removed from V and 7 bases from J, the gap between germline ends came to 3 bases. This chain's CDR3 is CAWSVGEAFF. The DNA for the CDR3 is TGTGCCTGGAGTGTTGGTGAAGCTTTCTTT.

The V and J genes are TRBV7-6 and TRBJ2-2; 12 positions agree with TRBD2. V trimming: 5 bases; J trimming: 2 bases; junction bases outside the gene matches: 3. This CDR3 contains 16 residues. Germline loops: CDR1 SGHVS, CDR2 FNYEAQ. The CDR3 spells CASSRLAGENTGELFF. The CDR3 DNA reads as TGTGCCAGCAGCCGACTAGCGGGGGAAAACACCGGGGAGCTGTTTTTT.

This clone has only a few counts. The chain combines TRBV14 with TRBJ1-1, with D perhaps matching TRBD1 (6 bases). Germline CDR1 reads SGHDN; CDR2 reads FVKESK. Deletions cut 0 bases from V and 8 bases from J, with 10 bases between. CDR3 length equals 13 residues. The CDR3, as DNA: TGTGCCAGCAGCCAAGAAAGCAGGGGAGAAGCTTTCTTT. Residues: CASSQESRGEAFF.

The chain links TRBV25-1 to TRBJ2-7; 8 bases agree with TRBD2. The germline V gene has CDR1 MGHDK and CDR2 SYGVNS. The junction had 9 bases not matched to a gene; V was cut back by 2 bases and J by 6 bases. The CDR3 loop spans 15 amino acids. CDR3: CASSEERGLASEQYF. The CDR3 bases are TGTGCCAGCAGTGAAGAGAGAGGACTAGCCTCCGAGCAGTACTTC.

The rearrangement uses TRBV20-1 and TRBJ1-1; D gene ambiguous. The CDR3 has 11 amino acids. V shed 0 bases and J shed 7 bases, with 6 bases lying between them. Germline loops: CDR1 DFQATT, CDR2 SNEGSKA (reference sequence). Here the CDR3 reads CSAREQLEAFF. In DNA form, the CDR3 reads TGCAGTGCTAGAGAACAGCTTGAAGCTTTCTTT.

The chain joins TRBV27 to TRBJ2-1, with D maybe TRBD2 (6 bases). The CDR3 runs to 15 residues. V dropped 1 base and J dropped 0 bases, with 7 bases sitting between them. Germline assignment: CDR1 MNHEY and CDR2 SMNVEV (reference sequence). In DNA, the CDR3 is TGTGCCAGCAGTTTATTCGGGAGCTCCTACAATGAGCAGTTCTTC. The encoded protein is CASSLFGSSYNEQFF.

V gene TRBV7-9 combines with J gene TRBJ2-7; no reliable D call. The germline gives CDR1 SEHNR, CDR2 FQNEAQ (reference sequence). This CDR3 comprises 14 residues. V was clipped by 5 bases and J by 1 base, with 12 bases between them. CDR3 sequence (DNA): TGTGCCAGCAGCCCCTCAACAAGATCCTACGAGCAGTACTTC. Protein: CASSPSTRSYEQYF. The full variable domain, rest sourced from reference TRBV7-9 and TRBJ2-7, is DTGVSQNPRHKITKRGQNVTFRCDPISEHNRLYWYRQTLGQGPEFLTYFQNEAQLEKSRLLSDRFSAERPKGSFSTLEIQRTEQGDSAMYLCASSPSTRSYEQYFGPGTRLTVT.

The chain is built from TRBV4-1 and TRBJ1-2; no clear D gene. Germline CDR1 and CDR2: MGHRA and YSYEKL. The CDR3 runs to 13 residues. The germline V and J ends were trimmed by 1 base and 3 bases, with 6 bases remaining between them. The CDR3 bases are TGCGCCAGCAGCCAAGTTGGGGACTATGGCTACACCTTC. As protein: CASSQVGDYGYTF.

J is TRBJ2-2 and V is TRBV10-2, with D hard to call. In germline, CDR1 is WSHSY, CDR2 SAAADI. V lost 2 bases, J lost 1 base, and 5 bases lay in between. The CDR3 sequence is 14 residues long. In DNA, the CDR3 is TGCGCCAGCAGTGAGGTCAGGAACACCGGGGAGCTGTTTTTT. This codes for CASSEVRNTGELFF.

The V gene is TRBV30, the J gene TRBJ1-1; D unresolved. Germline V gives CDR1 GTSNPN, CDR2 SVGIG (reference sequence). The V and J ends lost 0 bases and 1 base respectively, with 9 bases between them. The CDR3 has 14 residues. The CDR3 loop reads CAWSVLGQNTEAFF. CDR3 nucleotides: TGTGCCTGGAGTGTACTTGGGCAGAACACTGAAGCTTTCTTT.

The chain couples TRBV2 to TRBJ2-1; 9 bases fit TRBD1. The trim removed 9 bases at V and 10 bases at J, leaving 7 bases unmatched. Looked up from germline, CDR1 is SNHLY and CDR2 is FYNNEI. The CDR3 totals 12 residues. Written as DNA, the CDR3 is TGTGCCAGTAAAGACAGGGGGTGGGAGCAGTTCTTC. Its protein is CASKDRGWEQFF.